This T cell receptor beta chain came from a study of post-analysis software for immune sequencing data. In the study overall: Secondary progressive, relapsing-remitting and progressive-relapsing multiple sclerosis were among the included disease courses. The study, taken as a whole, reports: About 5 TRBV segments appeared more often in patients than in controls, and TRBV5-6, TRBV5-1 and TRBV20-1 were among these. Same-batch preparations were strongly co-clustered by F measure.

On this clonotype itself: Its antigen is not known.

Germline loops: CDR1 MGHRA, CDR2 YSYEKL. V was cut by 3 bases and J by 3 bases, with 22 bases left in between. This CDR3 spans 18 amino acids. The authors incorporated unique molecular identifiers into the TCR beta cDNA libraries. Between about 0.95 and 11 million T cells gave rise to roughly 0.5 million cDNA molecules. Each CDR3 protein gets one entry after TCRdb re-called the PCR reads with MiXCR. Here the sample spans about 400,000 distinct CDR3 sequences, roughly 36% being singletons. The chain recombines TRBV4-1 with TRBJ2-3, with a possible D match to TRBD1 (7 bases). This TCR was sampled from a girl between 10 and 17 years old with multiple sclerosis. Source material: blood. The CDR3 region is CASSHVGGGAGRTDTQYF. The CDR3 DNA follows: TGCGCCAGCAGCCACGTAGGAGGGGGCGCTGGACGGACAGATACGCAGTATTTT.